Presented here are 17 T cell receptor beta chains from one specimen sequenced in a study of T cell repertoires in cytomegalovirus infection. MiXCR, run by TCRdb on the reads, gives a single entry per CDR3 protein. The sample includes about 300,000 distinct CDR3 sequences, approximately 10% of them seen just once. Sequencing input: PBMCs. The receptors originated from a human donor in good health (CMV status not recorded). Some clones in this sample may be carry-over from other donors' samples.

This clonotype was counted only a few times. The CDR3 nucleotides read TGTGCCAGTAGTAGGGGTGAGAGGGTAACCTACAATGAGCAGTTCTTC. Residues: CASSRGERVTYNEQFF. This rearrangement joins TRBV19 to TRBJ2-1, with a tentative D call TRBD2 (5 bases). The CDR3 loop spans 16 amino acids. Germline V CDR1 and CDR2: LNHDA, SQIVND (reference sequence). V was shortened by 4 bases and J by 2 bases, with 15 bases between the two germline ends.

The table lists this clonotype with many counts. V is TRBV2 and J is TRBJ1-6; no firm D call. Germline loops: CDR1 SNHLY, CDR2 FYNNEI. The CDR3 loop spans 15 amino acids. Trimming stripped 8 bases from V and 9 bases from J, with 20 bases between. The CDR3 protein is CASLKGPTLGSPLHF. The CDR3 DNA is TGTGCCAGCCTTAAAGGGCCCACTCTGGGTTCACCCCTCCACTTT.

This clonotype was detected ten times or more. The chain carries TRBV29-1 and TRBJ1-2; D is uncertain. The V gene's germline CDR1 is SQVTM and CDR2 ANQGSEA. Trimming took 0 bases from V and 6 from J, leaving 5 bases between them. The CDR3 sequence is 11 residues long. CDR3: CSVEERDGYTF. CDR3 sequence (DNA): TGCAGCGTTGAAGAGAGGGATGGCTACACCTTC.

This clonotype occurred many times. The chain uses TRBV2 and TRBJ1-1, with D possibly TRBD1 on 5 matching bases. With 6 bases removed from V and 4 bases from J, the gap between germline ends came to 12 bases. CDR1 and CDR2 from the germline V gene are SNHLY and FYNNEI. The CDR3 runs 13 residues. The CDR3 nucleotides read TGTGCCAGCAGCCAAGGGGAAGGCACTGAAGCTTTCTTT. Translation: CASSQGEGTEAFF.

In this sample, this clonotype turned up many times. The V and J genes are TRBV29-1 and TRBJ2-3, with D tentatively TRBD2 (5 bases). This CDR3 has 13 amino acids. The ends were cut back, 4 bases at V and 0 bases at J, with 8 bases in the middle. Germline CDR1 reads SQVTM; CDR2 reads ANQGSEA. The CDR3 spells CSVGTGSTDTQYF. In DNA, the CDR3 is TGCAGCGTTGGAACGGGGAGCACAGATACGCAGTATTTT.

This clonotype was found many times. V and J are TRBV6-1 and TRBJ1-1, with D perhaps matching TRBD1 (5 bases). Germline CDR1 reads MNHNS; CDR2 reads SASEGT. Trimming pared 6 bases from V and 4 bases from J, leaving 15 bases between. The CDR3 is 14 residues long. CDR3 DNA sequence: TGTGCCAGCAGCTACATAGTAGGGGTCACTGAAGCTTTCTTT. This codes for CASSYIVGVTEAFF.

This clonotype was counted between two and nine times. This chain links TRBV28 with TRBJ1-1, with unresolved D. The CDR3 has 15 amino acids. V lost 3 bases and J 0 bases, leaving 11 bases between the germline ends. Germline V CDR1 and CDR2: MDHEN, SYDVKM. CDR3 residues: CASSFHDIMNTEAFF. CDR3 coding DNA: TGTGCCAGCAGTTTCCACGATATCATGAACACTGAAGCTTTCTTT.

The CDR3 DNA reads TGTGCCAGCAGTTTATACAGGGATTACTATGGCTACACCTTC. Residues: CASSLYRDYYGYTF. The chain carries TRBV28 and TRBJ1-2, with TRBD1 as a possible D gene (6 bases). The CDR3 totals 14 residues. CDR1 MDHEN and CDR2 SYDVKM come from the germline V gene. Trimming took off 1 base at V and 3 bases at J, with 9 bases between the two ends.

The CDR3 loop is CSVTSAAQETQYF. The DNA for the CDR3 is TGCAGTGTAACTAGCGCTGCGCAGGAGACCCAGTACTTC. The V call is TRBV20-1, the J call TRBJ2-5; TRBD2 aligns across 7 bases. Germline CDR1 and CDR2: DFQATT and SNEGSKA (reference sequence). This CDR3 is 13 amino acids long. Trimming took 7 bases from V and 5 from J; bases not matched to a gene: 10.

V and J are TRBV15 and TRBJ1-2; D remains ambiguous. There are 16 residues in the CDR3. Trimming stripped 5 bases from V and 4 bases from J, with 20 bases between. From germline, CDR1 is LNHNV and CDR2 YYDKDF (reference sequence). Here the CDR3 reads CATSVTLGQVSYGYTF. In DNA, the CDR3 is TGTGCCACCAGCGTAACCCTCGGGCAAGTAAGCTATGGCTACACCTTC.

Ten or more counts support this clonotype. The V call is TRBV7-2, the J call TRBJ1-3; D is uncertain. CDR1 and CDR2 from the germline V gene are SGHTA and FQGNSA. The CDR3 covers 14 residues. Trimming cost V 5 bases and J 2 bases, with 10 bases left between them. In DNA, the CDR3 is TGTGCCAGCAGCCCTAGTGGGACTGGAAACACCATATATTTT. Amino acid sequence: CASSPSGTGNTIYF.

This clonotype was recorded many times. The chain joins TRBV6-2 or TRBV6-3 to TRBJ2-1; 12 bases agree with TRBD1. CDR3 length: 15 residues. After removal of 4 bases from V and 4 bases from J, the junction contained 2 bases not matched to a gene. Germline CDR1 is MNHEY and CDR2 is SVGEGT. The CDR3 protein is CASSWGQGAYNEQFF. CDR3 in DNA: TGTGCCAGCAGTTGGGGACAGGGGGCTTACAATGAGCAGTTCTTC.

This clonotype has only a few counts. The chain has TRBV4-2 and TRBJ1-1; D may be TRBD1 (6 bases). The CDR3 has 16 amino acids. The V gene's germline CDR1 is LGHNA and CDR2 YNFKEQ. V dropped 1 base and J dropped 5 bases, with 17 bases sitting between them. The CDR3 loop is CASSQGPDRLSTEAFF. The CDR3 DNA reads TGTGCCAGCAGCCAAGGTCCCGACAGGCTGTCGACTGAAGCTTTCTTT.

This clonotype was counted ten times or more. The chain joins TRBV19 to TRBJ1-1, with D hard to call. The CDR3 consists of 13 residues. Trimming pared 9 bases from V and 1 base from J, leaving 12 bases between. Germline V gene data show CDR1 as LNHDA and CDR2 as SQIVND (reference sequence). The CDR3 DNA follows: TGTGCCAGCCGGGAACAGCCGAACACTGAAGCTTTCTTT. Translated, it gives CASREQPNTEAFF.

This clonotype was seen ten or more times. CDR3 sequence (DNA): TGTGCCAGTAGCCCAACATCGAGACAGGGGAATCAGCCCCAGCATTTT. The encoded protein is CASSPTSRQGNQPQHF. V usage is TRBV19 and J usage is TRBJ1-5; 8 bases line up with TRBD1. Trimming cost V 6 bases and J 4 bases; bases outside gene matches: 11. The CDR3 loop spans 16 amino acids. Germline V CDR1 and CDR2: LNHDA, SQIVND (reference sequence).

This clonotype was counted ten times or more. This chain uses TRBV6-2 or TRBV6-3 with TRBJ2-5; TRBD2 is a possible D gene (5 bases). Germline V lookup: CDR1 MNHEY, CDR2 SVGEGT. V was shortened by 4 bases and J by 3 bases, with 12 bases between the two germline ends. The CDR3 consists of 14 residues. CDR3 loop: CASSWRQNEETQYF. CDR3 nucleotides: TGTGCCAGCAGTTGGAGGCAGAATGAAGAGACCCAGTACTTC.

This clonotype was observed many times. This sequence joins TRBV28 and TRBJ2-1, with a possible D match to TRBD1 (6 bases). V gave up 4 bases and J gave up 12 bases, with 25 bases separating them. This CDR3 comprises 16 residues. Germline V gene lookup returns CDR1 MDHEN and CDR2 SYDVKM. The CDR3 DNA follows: TGTGCCAGCAGTTCCTTCGGACAGCCTACTAGGGTCGTGCAGTTCTTC. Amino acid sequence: CASSSFGQPTRVVQFF.